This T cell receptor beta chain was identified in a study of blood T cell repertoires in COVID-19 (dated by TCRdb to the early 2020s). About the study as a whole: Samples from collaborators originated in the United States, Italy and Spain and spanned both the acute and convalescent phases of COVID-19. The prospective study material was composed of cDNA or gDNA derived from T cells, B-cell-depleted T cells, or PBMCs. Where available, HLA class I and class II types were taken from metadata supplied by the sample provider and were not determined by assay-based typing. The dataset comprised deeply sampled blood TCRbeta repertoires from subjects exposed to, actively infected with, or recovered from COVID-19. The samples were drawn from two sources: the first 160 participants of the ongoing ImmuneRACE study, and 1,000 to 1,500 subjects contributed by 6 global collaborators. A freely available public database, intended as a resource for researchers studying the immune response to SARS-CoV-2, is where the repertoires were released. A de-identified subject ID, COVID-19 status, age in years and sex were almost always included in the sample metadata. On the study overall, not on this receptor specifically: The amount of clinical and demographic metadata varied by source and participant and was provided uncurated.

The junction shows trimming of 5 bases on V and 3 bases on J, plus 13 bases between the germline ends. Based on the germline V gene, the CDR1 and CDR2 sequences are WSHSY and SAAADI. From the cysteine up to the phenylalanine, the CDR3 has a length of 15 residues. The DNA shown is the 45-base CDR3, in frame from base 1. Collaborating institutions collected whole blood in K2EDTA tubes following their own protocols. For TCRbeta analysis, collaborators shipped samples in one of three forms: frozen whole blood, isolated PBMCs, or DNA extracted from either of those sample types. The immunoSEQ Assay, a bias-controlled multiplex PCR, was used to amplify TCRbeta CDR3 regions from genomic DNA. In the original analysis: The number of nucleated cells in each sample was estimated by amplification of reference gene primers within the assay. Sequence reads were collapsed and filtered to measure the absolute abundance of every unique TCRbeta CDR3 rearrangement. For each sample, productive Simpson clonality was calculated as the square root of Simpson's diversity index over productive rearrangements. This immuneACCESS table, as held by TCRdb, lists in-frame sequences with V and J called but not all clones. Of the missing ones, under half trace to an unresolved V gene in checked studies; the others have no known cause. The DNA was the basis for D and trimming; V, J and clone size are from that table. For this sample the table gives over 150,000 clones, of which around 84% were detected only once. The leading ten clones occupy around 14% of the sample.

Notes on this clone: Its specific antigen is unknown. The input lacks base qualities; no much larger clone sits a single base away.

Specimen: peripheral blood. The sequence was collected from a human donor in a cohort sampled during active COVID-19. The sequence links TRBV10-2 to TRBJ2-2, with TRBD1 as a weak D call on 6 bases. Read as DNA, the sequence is TGCGCCAGCAGTTCCCAGGGGCCATACACCGGGGAGCTGTTTTTT. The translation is CASSSQGPYTGELFF.